This T cell receptor beta chain came from a study of shared clonotypes between healthy human individuals. Here immunoSEQ multiplex PCR was the method, and the copy in TCRdb shows in-frame clones only, minus some. The sample consists of about 800,000 clones, around 96% of them appearing once. This CDR3 has 14 amino acids. The V end was cut by 6 bases, the J end by 2 bases, with 12 bases between. Looked up from germline, CDR1 is MDHEN and CDR2 is SYDVKM. Naive-designated CD8 cells lacked CD45RO, were positively enriched for CCR7, and omitted terminally differentiated effector memory CD45RA+ cells. The TCR originated in a man between 25 and 39 years old in good health. The specimen sequenced was naive CD8+ T cells sorted from blood. The chain is built from TRBV28 and TRBJ2-3; possible D gene TRBD2, 5 bases. The CDR3 loop reads CASSGMGNTDTQYF. The CDR3 nucleotides read TGTGCCAGCAGCGGGATGGGGAACACAGATACGCAGTATTTT.